This entry lists 2 T cell receptor beta chains sequenced from one sample in a study of T cell responses to AZD1222 COVID-19 vaccine. Data came from immunoSEQ multiplex PCR; TCRdb stores just in-frame clones and leaves some out. The repertoire consists of some 150,000 clones, with 85% occurring once and the leading ten covering under 8%. Sample: peripheral blood, taken 28 days after the second dose of the MenACWY control vaccine. All receptors come from an adult who received the MenACWY meningococcal vaccine as a control.

The gene calls are TRBV15 and TRBJ1-1; the D gene is possibly TRBD1 (5 bases). Per the germline V gene, CDR1 is LNHNV and CDR2 is YYDKDF (reference sequence). This CDR3 is 15 amino acids long. V was cut by 8 bases and J by 0 bases, with 16 bases left in between. CDR3 region: CATHLPGTLNTEAFF. The DNA for the CDR3 is TGTGCCACCCACCTACCCGGGACCCTGAACACTGAAGCTTTCTTT.

The gene calls are TRBV5-1 and TRBJ1-3; D unclear. Per germline, CDR1 SGHRS and CDR2 YFSETQ. The CDR3 is 14 amino acids. Trimming pared 1 base from V and 0 bases from J, leaving 5 bases between. CDR3 residues: CASSLSISGNTIYF. In DNA form, the CDR3 reads TGCGCCAGCAGCTTGTCCATCTCTGGAAACACCATATATTTT.